This TCR beta chain was identified during a study of shared clonotypes between healthy human individuals. Study-level points and caveats: Among non-shared clonotypes, generation probabilities were lower than among those shared by all four donors. Only blood underwent sampling, and tissue repertoires likely differ.

Produced via immunoSEQ multiplex PCR; TCRdb's table is partial and in-frame only. The sample yields some 2,100,000 clones, approximately 94% seen once. Trimming pared 4 bases from V and 2 bases from J, leaving 15 bases between. CDR1 KGHSH and CDR2 LQKENI come from the germline V gene. This CDR3 contains 16 residues. For this clone: Its specificity is not known.

The gene calls are TRBV18 and TRBJ2-1; D may be TRBD2 (7 bases). Sequencing was carried out using naive CD4+ T cells sorted from blood. Subset in this sample: CD45RA+ positively selected. This clonotype originated in a man between 18 and 35 years old in good health. CDR3 region: CASSLRAGQAYNEQFF. The CDR3 DNA follows: TGTGCCAGCTCACTCAGAGCGGGACAAGCCTACAATGAGCAGTTCTTC.